The sequence of this T cell receptor beta chain was determined in a study of T cells expressing NK-cell markers. TCRdb re-called the 5' RACE reads; every CDR3 protein appears as one record, without DNA. The data show fewer than 550,000 distinct CDR3 sequences, and the top ten clones hold more than 1.4%. CDR1 is LNHDA and CDR2 is SQIVND in the germline V gene (reference sequence). This CDR3 contains 18 residues. The sequenced sample consisted of blood T cells: a sorted CD56 or NKG2C T cell subset, CD4+ or CD8+ T cells, or bulk PBMC T cells (not recorded which). The rearrangement joins TRBV19 to TRBJ2-1; TCRdb lists TRBD2, though no DNA is available to test this call. The receptor was derived from a woman in her fifties or sixties in good health. CDR3 amino acids: CASSMRLAGVEARNEQFF.